Presented here are 13 T cell receptor beta chains from one specimen sequenced in a study of CD4 T cells in relation to SARS-CoV-2 and coronaviruses. The unexposed donors gave CD4+ T cells in about 2011-2018, prior to COVID-19. Some clones are missing from TCRdb's copy, which holds only in-frame ones; the method was immunoSEQ multiplex PCR. The sample holds 60,000 to 65,000 clones, over 90% seen once. Input material: naive CD4+ T cells from PBMCs. Documented subset: naive CD4+ T cells isolated by negative enrichment. Source of these receptors: a human donor in good health.

The rearrangement joins TRBV30 to TRBJ1-3; a weak D match, TRBD1 (6 bases). Germline V gives CDR1 GTSNPN, CDR2 SVGIG (reference sequence). V was shortened by 2 bases and J by 4 bases, with 15 bases between the two germline ends. CDR3 length equals 15 residues. The DNA of the CDR3 is TGTGCCTGGAGTTTTAGGGGGGGAATGGGAAACACCATATATTTT. The encoded protein is CAWSFRGGMGNTIYF.

The V and J genes are TRBV4-1 and TRBJ1-5; D possibly corresponds to TRBD1 (6 bases). The germline V gene encodes CDR1 MGHRA and CDR2 YSYEKL. The CDR3 covers 13 residues. The germline V and J ends were trimmed by 6 bases and 3 bases, with 9 bases remaining between them. Written as DNA, the CDR3 is TGCGCCAGCAGTTCAGGGGTCAATCAGCCCCAGCATTTT. Translated, it gives CASSSGVNQPQHF.

The chain employs TRBV28 and TRBJ2-5; the D gene is possibly TRBD1 (6 bases). Germline V gene data show CDR1 as MDHEN and CDR2 as SYDVKM. The CDR3 totals 14 residues. Trimming left V 6 bases short and J 2 bases short, with 13 bases between. The CDR3 spells CASSKDRLQETQYF. For the CDR3, the DNA is TGTGCCAGCAGCAAAGACAGGCTTCAAGAGACCCAGTACTTC.

This chain's CDR3 is CASSQNRFPSYEQYF. The CDR3 DNA reads TGTGCCAGCAGCCAAAATCGGTTTCCGTCCTACGAGCAGTACTTC. This sequence joins TRBV3-1 (or the pseudogene TRBV3-2) and TRBJ2-7; unclear D gene. Germline assignment: CDR1 LGHDT and CDR2 YNNKEL (reference sequence). The CDR3 is made up of 15 amino acids. Trimming pared 2 bases from V and 1 base from J, leaving 12 bases between.

CDR3: CASSDQLSGANVLTF. In nucleotides, the CDR3 is TGTGCCAGCAGTGACCAGCTTTCTGGGGCCAACGTCCTGACTTTC. This chain joins TRBV2 and TRBJ2-6, with D unclear. The CDR3 contains 15 residues. Trimming left V 3 bases short and J 1 base short, with 7 bases between. Germline V CDR1 and CDR2: SNHLY, FYNNEI. Filled out from reference TRBV2 and TRBJ2-6, the complete variable domain reads EPEVTQTPSHQVTQMGQEVILRCVPISNHLYFYWYRQILGQKVEFLVSFYNNEISEKSEIFDDQFSVERPDGSNFTLKIRSTKLEDSAMYFCASSDQLSGANVLTFGAGSRLTVL.

This chain uses TRBV5-4 with TRBJ2-1; 10 bases line up with TRBD2. Germline V gives CDR1 SGHNT, CDR2 YYREEE (reference sequence). The CDR3 consists of 15 residues. V gave up 4 bases and J gave up 7 bases; unmatched junction bases: 8. CDR3 in amino acids: CASSPPGAGGNEQFF. CDR3 coding DNA: TGTGCCAGCAGCCCCCCGGGAGCGGGAGGGAATGAGCAGTTCTTC.

The chain couples TRBV12-3 or TRBV12-4 to TRBJ1-1; D unresolved. This CDR3 has 13 amino acids. Trimming removed 6 bases at V and 5 bases at J, with 13 bases between. CDR3: CASSKDGRTEAFF. The CDR3 region has the DNA TGTGCCAGCAGCAAGGACGGGAGGACTGAAGCTTTCTTT.

This clone came up a few times. The V and J genes are TRBV2 and TRBJ2-2; no reliable D call. The germline V gene encodes CDR1 SNHLY and CDR2 FYNNEI. This CDR3 region has 13 residues. With 0 bases removed from V and 8 bases from J, the gap between germline ends came to 7 bases. The CDR3 loop is CASSEAGGGELFF. In DNA form, the CDR3 reads TGTGCCAGCAGTGAAGCGGGTGGGGGGGAGCTGTTTTTT. Filled out from reference TRBV2 and TRBJ2-2, the complete variable domain reads EPEVTQTPSHQVTQMGQEVILRCVPISNHLYFYWYRQILGQKVEFLVSFYNNEISEKSEIFDDQFSVERPDGSNFTLKIRSTKLEDSAMYFCASSEAGGGELFFGEGSRLTVL.

The genes are TRBV6-1 and TRBJ1-2; D is perhaps TRBD1 (6 bases). The germline V gene has CDR1 MNHNS and CDR2 SASEGT. There are 15 residues in the CDR3. V lost 0 bases to trimming and J lost 6 bases, with 14 bases between them. CDR3 amino acids: CASSEAGGTGNGYTF. The CDR3 coding sequence is TGTGCCAGCAGTGAAGCTGGGGGCACGGGGAATGGCTACACCTTC.

Here the CDR3 reads CASRAYDSNTGELFF. The CDR3 DNA is TGTGCCAGCAGGGCATACGACTCGAACACCGGGGAGCTGTTTTTT. This sequence joins TRBV7-9 and TRBJ2-2; D ambiguous. Germline V CDR1 and CDR2: SEHNR, FQNEAQ (reference sequence). This CDR3 has 15 amino acids. V was pared by 6 bases and J by 0 bases, with 11 bases between.

The chain couples TRBV9 to TRBJ2-2; 8 bases match TRBD2. This CDR3 has 16 amino acids. Germline CDR1 reads SGDLS; CDR2 reads YYNGEE. The trim removed 4 bases at V and 3 bases at J, leaving 8 bases unmatched. CDR3 sequence: CASSQISGRDTGELFF. The CDR3 DNA reads TGTGCCAGCAGCCAAATAAGCGGGAGAGACACCGGGGAGCTGTTTTTT.

The rearrangement uses TRBV20-1 and TRBJ2-1, with D possibly matching TRBD2 (5 bases). V was clipped by 5 bases and J by 12 bases, with 14 bases between them. The germline V gene encodes CDR1 DFQATT and CDR2 SNEGSKA (reference sequence). There are 11 residues in the CDR3. The CDR3 loop reads CSAASGVGQFF. CDR3 in DNA: TGCAGTGCTGCCAGCGGAGTTGGGCAGTTCTTC.

V usage is TRBV28 and J usage is TRBJ2-1, with 8 nucleotides matching TRBD2. The V gene end was trimmed by 6 bases and the J gene end by 10 bases; junction bases not matched to a gene: 5. The CDR3 extends over 12 amino acids. Germline V gives CDR1 MDHEN, CDR2 SYDVKM. CDR3 loop: CASSAGLVEQFF. The CDR3 nucleotides read TGTGCCAGCAGCGCGGGACTAGTGGAGCAGTTCTTC.